These 10 T cell receptor beta chains were sequenced from one sample in a study of blood T cells in healthy people across ages. Combining a sample-barcoded 5' primer with a J-beta primer mix, a second PCR ran for roughly 7 to 11 cycles. TCRdb passed the 5' RACE reads through MiXCR, listing each CDR3 protein once. Of around 600,000 distinct CDR3 sequences in the sample, 40% to 50% are singletons; the top ten hold about 26%. Sequenced input: blood. These receptors all come from an elderly man in good health.

This clonotype was recorded a few times. The chain uses TRBV7-9 and TRBJ2-3; D uncertain. Germline assignment: CDR1 SEHNR and CDR2 FQNEAQ (reference sequence). The CDR3 extends over 13 amino acids. V lost 5 bases to trimming and J lost 4 bases, with 10 bases between them. This chain's CDR3 is CASSTQAPDTQYF. CDR3 coding DNA: TGTGCCAGCAGCACCCAGGCCCCAGATACGCAGTATTTT.

The gene calls are TRBV7-3 and TRBJ2-2; D is unclear. The length of the CDR3 is 14 residues. Deletions cut 5 bases from V and 4 bases from J, with 11 bases between. Germline lookup yields CDR1 SGHTA and CDR2 FQGTGA. The CDR3 reads CASSVQPLTGELFF. Here the CDR3 DNA reads TGTGCCAGCAGCGTACAACCACTCACCGGGGAGCTGTTTTTT.

V is TRBV2 and J is TRBJ2-1; D is ambiguous. The CDR3 contains 12 residues. Germline V gene data show CDR1 as SNHLY and CDR2 as FYNNEI. With 6 bases removed from V and 5 bases from J, the gap between germline ends came to 8 bases. The CDR3 loop is CASRARNNEQFF. CDR3 bases: TGTGCCAGCAGGGCCCGGAACAATGAGCAGTTCTTC.

This clonotype turned up a few times. The genes are TRBV20-1 and TRBJ2-7; 7 nucleotides align to TRBD2. CDR1 and CDR2 from the germline V gene are DFQATT and SNEGSKA (reference sequence). J was trimmed by 1 base and V by 0 bases; bases with no gene match: 6. The CDR3 totals 15 residues. The CDR3 DNA sequence: TGCAGTGCTAGAGATCTTTCTAGCGGTTCCTACGAGCAGTACTTC. As protein: CSARDLSSGSYEQYF.

There are a few counts of this clonotype. The chain is built from TRBV7-2 and TRBJ1-3, with D possibly TRBD1 on 5 matching bases. CDR1 is SGHTA and CDR2 is FQGNSA in the germline V gene. The germline V and J ends were trimmed by 5 bases and 4 bases, with 9 bases remaining between them. The CDR3 sequence is 13 residues long. The CDR3 spells CASSIGTGNTIYF. The CDR3 DNA sequence: TGTGCCAGCAGCATCGGGACCGGAAACACCATATATTTT.

V usage is TRBV5-5 and J usage is TRBJ1-2; tentative D call: TRBD1 (5 bases). The germline V gene encodes CDR1 SGHKS and CDR2 YYEKEE (reference sequence). There are 13 residues in the CDR3. Trimming removed 4 bases at V and 8 bases at J, with 15 bases between. The CDR3 DNA sequence: TGTGCCAGCAGCGGGGGGGGAAACGCGGGCTACACCTTC. As protein: CASSGGGNAGYTF.

The V call is TRBV6-2 or TRBV6-3, the J call TRBJ2-5, with D possibly being TRBD2 (5 bases). Germline V gene lookup returns CDR1 MNHEY and CDR2 SVGEGT. The V end lost 6 bases, the J end lost 5 bases, and 19 bases lay between the germline ends. This CDR3 region has 15 residues. CDR3 sequence (DNA): TGTGCCAGCAGCCCCCGGGGAAATGAGGAGGAGACCCAGTACTTC. This codes for CASSPRGNEEETQYF.

This rearrangement joins TRBV6-2 or TRBV6-3 to TRBJ1-1; unclear D gene. CDR3 length: 17 residues. Trimming shortened V by 0 bases and J by 1 base, and 15 bases separated the two germline ends. Per the germline V gene, CDR1 is MNHEY and CDR2 is SVGEGT. The CDR3 reads CASSYSGGRVRNTEAFF. CDR3 coding DNA: TGTGCCAGCAGTTACTCCGGCGGGCGGGTGAGGAACACTGAAGCTTTCTTT.

This clonotype was detected a few times. The chain is built from TRBV7-2 and TRBJ2-7; TRBD1 might be the D (5 bases). The CDR3 extends over 14 amino acids. V lost 1 base and J 2 bases, leaving 9 bases between the germline ends. Germline V gene sequence: CDR1 SGHTA, CDR2 FQGNSA. The CDR3 is CASSLGWGAYEQYF. The CDR3 region has the DNA TGTGCCAGCAGCTTAGGGTGGGGCGCCTACGAGCAGTACTTC.

This clonotype has more than one count but fewer than ten. The chain joins TRBV6-5 to TRBJ1-6; 10 nucleotides match TRBD1. The CDR3 contains 13 residues. V shed 5 bases, J shed 11 bases, and the junction held 3 bases outside the gene matches. Germline CDR1 is MNHEY and CDR2 is SVGAGI. CDR3 sequence reads: CASSRGQGAPLHF. DNA for the CDR3: TGTGCCAGCAGTCGAGGACAGGGGGCACCCCTCCACTTT.